A selection of T cell receptor beta chains follows, all from one sample in a study of blood T cell repertoires in COVID-19. Sequenced by immunoSEQ multiplex PCR; TCRdb stores in-frame clones only, minus some. The data hold 150,000 to 200,000 clones, with approximately 85% observed a single time. Source material: peripheral blood. The origin of the receptors is a human donor with active or convalescent COVID-19. The donor label of this sample is uncertain. CDR3s include the opening cysteine and the closing phenylalanine or tryptophan. The D gene is left open where the match is weak. Only some rows state a clone size, as once, few, many or a class for expanded clones.

v_call: TRBV25-1
clone_size: NA
d_call: NA
j_call: TRBJ1-3
cdr3_nt: TGTGCCAGCAGTGAATCGGGACAAGCCGGAAACACCATATATTTT
cdr3_aa: CASSESGQAGNTIYF

v_call: TRBV27
clone_size: NA
d_call: NA
j_call: TRBJ1-2
cdr3_nt: TGTGCCAGCAGTTTATCGCGGCAGGGTGGCGGCTACACCTTC
cdr3_aa: CASSLSRQGGGYTF

v_call: TRBV7-2
clone_size: NA
d_call: NA
j_call: TRBJ2-7
cdr3_nt: TGTGCCAGCAGCTTAAGGGCAGGGGAGCTCTACGAGCAGTACTTC
cdr3_aa: CASSLRAGELYEQYF

v_call: TRBV29-1
clone_size: NA
d_call: TRBD1
j_call: TRBJ1-6
cdr3_nt: TGCAGCGTTGCAGGGGGCTCCTATAATTCACCCCTCCACTTT
cdr3_aa: CSVAGGSYNSPLHF

v_call: TRBV9
clone_size: NA
d_call: TRBD2
j_call: TRBJ2-2
cdr3_nt: TGTGCCAGCAGCGTAGGTCCTAGCGGGGCCGGGGAGCTGTTTTTT
cdr3_aa: CASSVGPSGAGELFF

v_call: TRBV19
clone_size: NA
d_call: NA
j_call: TRBJ1-3
cdr3_nt: TGTGCCAGTAAGAACCTAGCCTCTGGAAACACCATATATTTT
cdr3_aa: CASKNLASGNTIYF

v_call: TRBV5-1
clone_size: NA
d_call: NA
j_call: TRBJ1-1
cdr3_nt: TGCGCCAGCAGCTTGGCGGGGTACACTGAAGCTTTCTTT
cdr3_aa: CASSLAGYTEAFF

v_call: TRBV4-2
clone_size: NA
d_call: TRBD2
j_call: TRBJ2-2
cdr3_nt: TGTGCCAGCAGCTCCGGGACTAAGAACACCGGGGAGCTGTTTTTT
cdr3_aa: CASSSGTKNTGELFF

v_call: TRBV9
clone_size: NA
d_call: TRBD1
j_call: TRBJ2-5
cdr3_nt: TGTGCCAGCAGCGTAGAAGGGGGCAGGGAGACCCAGTACTTC
cdr3_aa: CASSVEGGRETQYF

v_call: TRBV29-1
clone_size: NA
d_call: TRBD1
j_call: TRBJ2-7
cdr3_nt: TGCAGCTTTGCACGACAGGGGGGCCACGAGCAGTACTTC
cdr3_aa: CSFARQGGHEQYF

v_call: TRBV29-1
clone_size: NA
d_call: NA
j_call: TRBJ1-2
cdr3_nt: TGCAGCGTTTTACACCCACTAGAATATGGCTACACCTTC
cdr3_aa: CSVLHPLEYGYTF

v_call: TRBV4-3
clone_size: once
d_call: TRBD2
j_call: TRBJ2-1
cdr3_nt: TGCGCCAGCAGCCTAGCGGGGGGGCCTCCCCGAAATGAGCAGTTCTTC
cdr3_aa: CASSLAGGPPRNEQFF

v_call: TRBV28
clone_size: NA
d_call: NA
j_call: TRBJ1-6
cdr3_nt: TGTGCCAGCAGTTTAACCCAGGGTCGTAATTCACCCCTCCACTTT
cdr3_aa: CASSLTQGRNSPLHF

v_call: TRBV7-2
clone_size: NA
d_call: TRBD1
j_call: TRBJ1-1
cdr3_nt: TGTGCCAGCAGCTTAGCCCTAAACAGGGGGACTGAAGCTTTCTTT
cdr3_aa: CASSLALNRGTEAFF

v_call: TRBV27
clone_size: NA
d_call: NA
j_call: TRBJ2-3
cdr3_nt: TGTGCCAGCAGTTTGCCCGGGGGAGGGCAGTATTTT
cdr3_aa: CASSLPGGGQYF

v_call: TRBV10-3
clone_size: NA
d_call: NA
j_call: TRBJ1-2
cdr3_nt: TGTGCCATCAGTGAGTCTTTGCAGGGCTATGGCTACACCTTC
cdr3_aa: CAISESLQGYGYTF

v_call: TRBV5-3
clone_size: NA
d_call: NA
j_call: TRBJ2-5
cdr3_nt: TGTGCCAGAAGCTTGGTGAGGGTGCACGAGACCCAGTACTTC
cdr3_aa: CARSLVRVHETQYF

v_call: TRBV7-2
clone_size: NA
d_call: TRBD2
j_call: TRBJ2-3
cdr3_nt: TGTGCCAGCAGCTTAGAAGGGACTAGCGGGAGGGCAGATACGCAGTATTTT
cdr3_aa: CASSLEGTSGRADTQYF

v_call: TRBV7-9
clone_size: NA
d_call: NA
j_call: TRBJ2-3
cdr3_nt: TGTGCCAGTACCTTTGACAGGAGCACAGATACGCAGTATTTT
cdr3_aa: CASTFDRSTDTQYF

v_call: TRBV13
clone_size: NA
d_call: TRBD1
j_call: TRBJ1-2
cdr3_nt: TGTGCCAGCAGCCCACAGGGGTCTAACTATGGCTACACCTTC
cdr3_aa: CASSPQGSNYGYTF

v_call: TRBV18
clone_size: NA
d_call: NA
j_call: TRBJ1-2
cdr3_nt: TGTGCCAGCTCACCTACGGATTCTAGGGGCTACACCTTC
cdr3_aa: CASSPTDSRGYTF

v_call: TRBV29-1
clone_size: once
d_call: NA
j_call: TRBJ1-3
cdr3_nt: TGCAGCGTTGAAGATTGGCAGGGGCCCTCTGGAAACACCATATATTTT
cdr3_aa: CSVEDWQGPSGNTIYF

v_call: TRBV4-2
clone_size: NA
d_call: TRBD2
j_call: TRBJ2-3
cdr3_nt: TGTGCCAGCAGCAATAGCGGGGGGGCCGTAGATACGCAGTATTTT
cdr3_aa: CASSNSGGAVDTQYF

v_call: TRBV6-1
clone_size: NA
d_call: TRBD1
j_call: TRBJ2-3
cdr3_nt: TGTGCCAGCAGTGAAAGGGACAGGGCTTCAAGCACAGATACGCAGTATTTT
cdr3_aa: CASSERDRASSTDTQYF

v_call: TRBV29-1
clone_size: NA
d_call: TRBD1
j_call: TRBJ1-5
cdr3_nt: TGCAGCGTGAACCAAGACAGGGTGTTAGGTCAGCCCCAGCATTTT
cdr3_aa: CSVNQDRVLGQPQHF

v_call: TRBV4-2
clone_size: NA
d_call: NA
j_call: TRBJ1-1
cdr3_nt: TGTGCCAGCAGCCAAGATCGGGAGGGTGAAGCTTTCTTT
cdr3_aa: CASSQDREGEAFF

v_call: TRBV29-1
clone_size: NA
d_call: NA
j_call: TRBJ2-7
cdr3_nt: TGCAGCGTTGAAGATGTAGTCCAGGGGACCTACGAGCAGTACTTC
cdr3_aa: CSVEDVVQGTYEQYF

v_call: TRBV3-1/TRBV3-2
clone_size: NA
d_call: NA
j_call: TRBJ2-3
cdr3_nt: TGTGCCAGCAGCCCTAGCACAGATACGCAGTATTTT
cdr3_aa: CASSPSTDTQYF

v_call: TRBV7-9
clone_size: once
d_call: TRBD1
j_call: TRBJ2-7
cdr3_nt: TGTGCCAGCAGCTTAAACAGGGGGGACGAGCAGTACTTC
cdr3_aa: CASSLNRGDEQYF